This paragraph covers one T cell receptor beta chain sequence. Its antigen is unidentified. Sequencing targeted expressed TCRB transcripts, as all isolated RNA had been reverse transcribed. Sequencing used immunoSEQ multiplex PCR; TCRdb keeps in-frame clones, though not all of them. The sample carries about 650,000 clones, around 12% recorded once. This sample is drawn from a study of beta chain features in type 1 diabetes. This CDR3 comprises 10 residues. Trimming took off 4 bases at V and 9 bases at J, with 5 bases between the two ends. CDR1 is SGHTS and CDR2 is YDEGEE in the germline V gene. Study-wide findings and caveats: Moderately but significantly shorter TCRB CDR3s were found in Type 1 diabetes patients in all four CD4+ subsets.

The sample taken for sequencing was naive CD4+ T cells from blood. The sequence derives from a man aged 25 to 40 with type 1 diabetes. The rearrangement joins TRBV5-8 to TRBJ2-1, with D hard to call. The CDR3 nucleotides are TGTGCCAGCAGCGTTACTGAGCAGTTCTTC. Protein product: CASSVTEQFF.